Listed below are T cell receptor beta chains from one sample, sequenced in a study of blood T cell repertoires in COVID-19. TCRdb's copy holds only in-frame clones and misses some; the assay was immunoSEQ multiplex PCR. Among more than 85,000 clones listed, 70% to 90% were seen once. Material for sequencing was peripheral blood. The receptors come from a human donor in a cohort sampled during active COVID-19. CDR3s include the opening cysteine and the closing phenylalanine or tryptophan. The D gene is left open where the match is weak. Rows may omit the clone size; those that give it use once, few, many or a size class.

V gene	J gene	clone size	D gene	CDR3 DNA	CDR3 protein
TRBV4-2	TRBJ2-3	-	-	TGTGCCAGCAGCCAAGGAGTGGGCACAGATACGCAGTATTTT	CASSQGVGTDTQYF
TRBV3-1/TRBV3-2	TRBJ1-5	-	-	TGTGCCAGCAGCCAAGGGCCCTTTATGCAGGGATCTGGCTGGCAGCCCCAGCATTTT	CASSQGPFMQGSGWQPQHF
TRBV11-2	TRBJ1-1	-	-	TGTGCCAGCAGCGGGTGGAGGGGAGGAAGTGACACTGAAGCTTTCTTT	CASSGWRGGSDTEAFF
TRBV18	TRBJ2-2	-	TRBD1	TGTGCCAGCTCACCGCAAGGGGGCTCGAACACCGGGGAGCTGTTTTTT	CASSPQGGSNTGELFF
TRBV6-5	TRBJ2-5	-	-	TGTGCCAGCAACGTCCCCGGCCAAGAGACCCAGTACTTC	CASNVPGQETQYF
TRBV3-1/TRBV3-2	TRBJ1-3	-	-	TGTGCCAGCAGCCAGGGGAGCCTCTCTGGAAACACCATATATTTT	CASSQGSLSGNTIYF
TRBV19	TRBJ1-5	few	-	TGTGCCAGTAGACAGGGCAATCAGCCCCAGCATTTT	CASRQGNQPQHF
TRBV6-5	TRBJ2-1	-	-	TGTGCCAGCGGTAGATACAATGAGCAGTTCTTC	CASGRYNEQFF
TRBV7-2	TRBJ2-7	-	TRBD2	TGTGCCAGCAGCTTAAAAGCGGGGGCCTACGAGCAGTACTTC	CASSLKAGAYEQYF
TRBV11-3	TRBJ1-2	-	-	TGTGCCAGCAGCTTCCAGGGGTCTGTTGGCTACACCTTC	CASSFQGSVGYTF
TRBV25-1	TRBJ2-6	-	-	TGTGCCAGCAGTGATCAACAGAGCTCTGGGGCCAACGTCCTGACTTTC	CASSDQQSSGANVLTF
TRBV12-3/TRBV12-4	TRBJ1-1	-	-	TGTGCCAGCAGTCAATTACTCCGTTCTGAAGCTTTCTTT	CASSQLLRSEAFF
TRBV11-2	TRBJ1-2	-	TRBD1	TGTGCCAGCAGCTTAGCGGGCAGGGGGCTGAAGAGTGGCTACACCTTC	CASSLAGRGLKSGYTF
TRBV9	TRBJ1-1	-	-	TGTGCCAGCAGCGGGGGAGGGGGTTTGGACACTGAAGCTTTCTTT	CASSGGGGLDTEAFF
TRBV2	TRBJ1-3	-	-	TGTGCCAGCAGCCTACAGGGATCACCTGGAAACACCATATATTTT	CASSLQGSPGNTIYF
TRBV5-1	TRBJ2-7	-	TRBD2	TGCGCCAGCAGCGAGCCGCGGGGGGCTGGCGAGCAGTACTTC	CASSEPRGAGEQYF
TRBV5-1	TRBJ1-6	-	-	TGCGCCAGCAGCTTGTGGGAACAGGGATCACCCCTCCACTTT	CASSLWEQGSPLHF
TRBV9	TRBJ1-1	-	-	TGTGCCAGCAGCGTAGATACAGCTCTTGAAGCTTTCTTT	CASSVDTALEAFF
TRBV19	TRBJ2-1	-	TRBD1	TGTGCCAGTAGTATGAGACAGGGAAGTGGTGAGCAGTTCTTC	CASSMRQGSGEQFF
TRBV27	TRBJ2-7	-	-	TGTGCCAGCAGTCCCCCCCGGCGGAGCTACGAGCAGTACTTC	CASSPPRRSYEQYF
TRBV3-1/TRBV3-2	TRBJ2-5	-	-	TGTGCCAGCAGTCCCACGGGGCAAGAGACCCAGTACTTC	CASSPTGQETQYF
TRBV6-5	TRBJ1-2	-	-	TGTGCCAGTACTTGGGGGCAGGGGTCGAAAGGCTACACCTTC	CASTWGQGSKGYTF
TRBV3-1/TRBV3-2	TRBJ2-7	-	-	TGTGCCAGCAGCCCTTTCTCCAGTCTTTCCTACGAGCAGTACTTC	CASSPFSSLSYEQYF
TRBV15	TRBJ1-2	-	-	TGTGCCACCAGCAGAGGCACGGAACAGAGCTATGGCTACACCTTC	CATSRGTEQSYGYTF